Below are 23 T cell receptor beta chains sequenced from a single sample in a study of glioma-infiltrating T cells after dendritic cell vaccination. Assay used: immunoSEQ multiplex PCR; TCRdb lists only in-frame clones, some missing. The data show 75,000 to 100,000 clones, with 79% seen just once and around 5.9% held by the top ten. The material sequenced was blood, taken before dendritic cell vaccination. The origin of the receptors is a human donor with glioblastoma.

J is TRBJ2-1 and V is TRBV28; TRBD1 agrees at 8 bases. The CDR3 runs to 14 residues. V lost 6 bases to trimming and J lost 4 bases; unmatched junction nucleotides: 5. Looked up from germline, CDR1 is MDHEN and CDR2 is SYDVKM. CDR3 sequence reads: CASRSGGIYNEQFF. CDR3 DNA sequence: TGTGCCAGCAGGTCAGGGGGCATATACAATGAGCAGTTCTTC.

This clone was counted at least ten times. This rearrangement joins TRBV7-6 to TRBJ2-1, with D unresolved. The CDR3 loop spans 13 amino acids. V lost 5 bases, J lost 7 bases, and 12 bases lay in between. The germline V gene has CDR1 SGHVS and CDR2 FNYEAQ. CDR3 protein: CASSHASENEQFF. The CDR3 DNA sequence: TGTGCCAGCAGCCACGCTAGTGAAAATGAGCAGTTCTTC. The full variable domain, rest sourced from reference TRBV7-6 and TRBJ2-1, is GAGVSQSPRYKVTKRGQDVALRCDPISGHVSLYWYRQALGQGPEFLTYFNYEAQQDKSGLPNDRFSAERPEGSISTLTIQRTEQRDSAMYRCASSHASENEQFFGPGTRLTVL.

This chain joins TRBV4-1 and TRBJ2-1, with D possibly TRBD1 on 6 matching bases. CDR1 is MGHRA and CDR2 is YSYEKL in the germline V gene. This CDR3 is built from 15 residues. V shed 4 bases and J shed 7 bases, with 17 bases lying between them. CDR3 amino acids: CASSPQTGTTNEQFF. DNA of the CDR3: TGCGCCAGCAGCCCTCAGACAGGTACTACAAATGAGCAGTTCTTC.

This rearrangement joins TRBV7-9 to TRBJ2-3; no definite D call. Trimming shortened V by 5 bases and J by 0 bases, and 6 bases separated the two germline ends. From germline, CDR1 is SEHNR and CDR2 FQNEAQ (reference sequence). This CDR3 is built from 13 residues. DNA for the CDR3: TGTGCCAGCAGCCCACAGAGCACAGATACGCAGTATTTT. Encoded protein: CASSPQSTDTQYF.

CDR3 sequence: CASSPPDRGTLKTQYF. The DNA of the CDR3 is TGTGCCAGCTCACCCCCGGACAGGGGGACTCTGAAGACCCAGTACTTC. The J gene is TRBJ2-5, the V gene TRBV18; 10 bases map to TRBD1. The germline CDR1 and CDR2 sequences are KGHSH and LQKENI. CDR3 length equals 16 residues. V dropped 3 bases and J dropped 6; count of bases not matched to a gene: 10.

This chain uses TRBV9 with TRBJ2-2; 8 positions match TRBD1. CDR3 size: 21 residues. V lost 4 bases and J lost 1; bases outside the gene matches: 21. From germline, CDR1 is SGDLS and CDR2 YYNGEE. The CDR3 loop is CASSPYPTGGVLRKNTGELFF. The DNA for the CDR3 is TGTGCCAGCAGCCCATACCCCACAGGGGGTGTTCTAAGAAAGAACACCGGGGAGCTGTTTTTT.

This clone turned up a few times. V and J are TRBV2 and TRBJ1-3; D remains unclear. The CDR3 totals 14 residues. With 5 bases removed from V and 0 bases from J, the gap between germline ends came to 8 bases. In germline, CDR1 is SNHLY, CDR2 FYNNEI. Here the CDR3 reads CASSSPLSGNTIYF. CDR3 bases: TGTGCCAGCAGTTCCCCACTCTCTGGAAACACCATATATTTT. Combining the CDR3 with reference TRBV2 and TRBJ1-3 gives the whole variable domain EPEVTQTPSHQVTQMGQEVILRCVPISNHLYFYWYRQILGQKVEFLVSFYNNEISEKSEIFDDQFSVERPDGSNFTLKIRSTKLEDSAMYFCASSSPLSGNTIYFGEGSWLTVV.

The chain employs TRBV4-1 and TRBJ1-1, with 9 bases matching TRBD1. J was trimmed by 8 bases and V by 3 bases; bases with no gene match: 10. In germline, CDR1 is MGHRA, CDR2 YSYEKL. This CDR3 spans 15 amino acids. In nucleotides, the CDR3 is TGCGCCAGCAGCCACCAGGACAGGGGAGGTAGGGAAGCTTTCTTT. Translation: CASSHQDRGGREAFF.

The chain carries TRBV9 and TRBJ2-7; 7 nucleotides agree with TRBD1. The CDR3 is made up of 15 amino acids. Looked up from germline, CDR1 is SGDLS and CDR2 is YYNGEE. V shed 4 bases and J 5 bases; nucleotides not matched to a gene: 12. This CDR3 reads CASSRDPTGFDEQYF. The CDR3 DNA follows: TGTGCCAGCAGCCGCGACCCGACAGGGTTCGACGAGCAGTACTTC.

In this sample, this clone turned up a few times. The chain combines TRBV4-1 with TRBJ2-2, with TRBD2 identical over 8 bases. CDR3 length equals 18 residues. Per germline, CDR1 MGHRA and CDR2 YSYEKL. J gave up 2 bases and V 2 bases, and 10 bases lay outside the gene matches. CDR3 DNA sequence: TGCGCCAGCAGCCAAAATCCGGGACTAGTGGGAAACACCGGGGAGCTGTTTTTT. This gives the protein CASSQNPGLVGNTGELFF.

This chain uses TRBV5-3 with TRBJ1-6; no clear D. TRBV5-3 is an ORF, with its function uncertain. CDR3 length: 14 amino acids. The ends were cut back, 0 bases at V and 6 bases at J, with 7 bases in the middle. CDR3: CARSLARFNSPLHF. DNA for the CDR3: TGTGCCAGAAGCTTGGCACGGTTTAATTCACCCCTCCACTTT.

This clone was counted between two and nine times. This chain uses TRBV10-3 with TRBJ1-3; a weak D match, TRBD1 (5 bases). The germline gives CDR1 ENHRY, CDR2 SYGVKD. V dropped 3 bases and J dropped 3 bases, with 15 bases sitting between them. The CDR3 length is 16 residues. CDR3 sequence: CAISDHGREHGNTIYF. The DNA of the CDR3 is TGTGCCATCAGTGACCATGGCAGGGAACATGGAAACACCATATATTTT.

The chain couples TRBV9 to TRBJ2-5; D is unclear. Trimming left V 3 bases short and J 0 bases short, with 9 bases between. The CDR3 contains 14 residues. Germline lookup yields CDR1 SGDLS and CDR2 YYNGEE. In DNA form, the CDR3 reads TGTGCCAGCAGCGAGTCAAGCGACCAAGAGACCCAGTACTTC. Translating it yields CASSESSDQETQYF. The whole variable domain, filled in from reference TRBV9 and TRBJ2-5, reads DSGVTQTPKHLITATGQRVTLRCSPRSGDLSVYWYQQSLDQGLQFLIQYYNGEERAKGNILERFSAQQFPDLHSELNLSSLELGDSALYFCASSESSDQETQYFGPGTRLLVL.

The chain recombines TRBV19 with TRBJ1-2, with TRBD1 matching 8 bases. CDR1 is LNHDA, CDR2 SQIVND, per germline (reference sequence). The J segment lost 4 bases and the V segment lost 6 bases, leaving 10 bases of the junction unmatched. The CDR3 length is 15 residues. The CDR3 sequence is CASRREDRGFYGYTF. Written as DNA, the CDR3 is TGTGCCAGTAGGCGGGAAGACAGGGGATTCTATGGCTACACCTTC.

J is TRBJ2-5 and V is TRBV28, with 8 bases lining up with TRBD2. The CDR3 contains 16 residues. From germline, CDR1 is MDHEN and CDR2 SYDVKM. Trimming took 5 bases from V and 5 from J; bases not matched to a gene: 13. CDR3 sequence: CASSHLPAGAGETQYF. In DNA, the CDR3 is TGTGCCAGCAGTCACCTCCCAGCGGGAGCAGGGGAGACCCAGTACTTC.

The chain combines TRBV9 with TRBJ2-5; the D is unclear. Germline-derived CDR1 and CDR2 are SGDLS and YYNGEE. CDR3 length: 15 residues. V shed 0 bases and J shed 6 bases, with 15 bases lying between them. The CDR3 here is CASSVASDSTKTQYF. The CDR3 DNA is TGTGCCAGCAGCGTAGCCAGCGATAGTACGAAGACCCAGTACTTC. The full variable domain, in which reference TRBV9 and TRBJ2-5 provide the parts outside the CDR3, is DSGVTQTPKHLITATGQRVTLRCSPRSGDLSVYWYQQSLDQGLQFLIQYYNGEERAKGNILERFSAQQFPDLHSELNLSSLELGDSALYFCASSVASDSTKTQYFGPGTRLLVL.

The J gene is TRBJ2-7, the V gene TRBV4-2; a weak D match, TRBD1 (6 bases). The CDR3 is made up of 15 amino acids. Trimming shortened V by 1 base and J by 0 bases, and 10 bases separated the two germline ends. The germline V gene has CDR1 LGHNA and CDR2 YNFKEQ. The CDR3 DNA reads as TGTGCCAGCAGCCAAGGCCGGGACAACTCCTACGAGCAGTACTTC. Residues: CASSQGRDNSYEQYF.

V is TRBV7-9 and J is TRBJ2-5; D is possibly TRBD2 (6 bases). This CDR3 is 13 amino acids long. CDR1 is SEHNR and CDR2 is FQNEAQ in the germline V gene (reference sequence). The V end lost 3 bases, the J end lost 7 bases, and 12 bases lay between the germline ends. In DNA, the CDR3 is TGTGCCAGCAGCTTGCGGGAAGGGACGACCCAGTACTTC. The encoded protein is CASSLREGTTQYF.

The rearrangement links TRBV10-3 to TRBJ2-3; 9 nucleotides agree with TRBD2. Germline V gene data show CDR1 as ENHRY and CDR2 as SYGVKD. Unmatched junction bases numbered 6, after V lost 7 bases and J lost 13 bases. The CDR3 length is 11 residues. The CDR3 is CAITAGLAKYF. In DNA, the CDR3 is TGTGCCATCACCGCCGGACTAGCGAAGTATTTT.

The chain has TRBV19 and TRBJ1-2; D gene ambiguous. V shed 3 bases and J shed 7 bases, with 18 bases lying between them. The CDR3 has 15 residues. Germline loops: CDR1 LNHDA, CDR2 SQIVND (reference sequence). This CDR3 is CASSISWAERSGYTF. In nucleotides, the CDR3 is TGTGCCAGTAGTATCTCCTGGGCAGAACGCTCTGGCTACACCTTC.

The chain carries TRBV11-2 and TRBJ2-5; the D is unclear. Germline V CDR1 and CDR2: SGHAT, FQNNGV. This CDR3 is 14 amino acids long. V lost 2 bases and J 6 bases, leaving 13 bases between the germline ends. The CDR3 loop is CASSLNRLEKTQYF. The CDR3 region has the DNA TGTGCCAGCAGCTTAAATAGGCTAGAAAAGACCCAGTACTTC.

CDR3: CASRASGGDEQFF. The DNA for the CDR3 is TGCGCCAGCAGGGCTAGCGGGGGGGATGAGCAGTTCTTC. The rearrangement links TRBV10-2 to TRBJ2-1; 12 positions match TRBD2. CDR1 is WSHSY, CDR2 SAAADI, per germline. The CDR3 spans 13 residues. J was trimmed by 8 bases and V by 6 bases; bases with no gene match: 2.

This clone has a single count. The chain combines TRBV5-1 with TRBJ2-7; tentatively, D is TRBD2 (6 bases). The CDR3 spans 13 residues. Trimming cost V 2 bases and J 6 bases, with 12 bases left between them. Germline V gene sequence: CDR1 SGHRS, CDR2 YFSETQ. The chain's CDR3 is CASSFGGSGEQYF. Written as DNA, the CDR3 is TGCGCCAGCAGCTTCGGAGGGTCTGGCGAGCAGTACTTC.